This TCR beta chain was identified during a study of regulatory T cells in long-lasting Graves disease. PBMC-extracted RNA yielded the TCR library. American Thyroid Association guidelines defined Graves' disease diagnosis. Between the trimmed V and J ends, which lost 3 bases and 8 bases, there was a span of 13 bases. The CDR3 totals 14 residues. Germline loops: CDR1 MNHEY, CDR2 SMNVEV (reference sequence). Study-wide results and caveats: Patients with persistent disease showed a bias toward TRBV28, TRBJ1-2 and TRBJ2-5.

MiXCR, applied by TCRdb to the reads, yields one record per CDR3 protein. The sample contains more than 1,500 distinct CDR3 sequences, roughly four fifths of which appear only once. With regard to this clonotype: Its antigen is unknown.

Sequencing was performed on peripheral blood mononuclear cells (PBMCs), taken with antithyroid drug treatment, in newly diagnosed or persistent Graves disease (not recorded which). The V and J genes are TRBV27 and TRBJ1-4; no reliable D call. The sequence derives from a woman between 18 and 29 years old with Graves disease. This CDR3 is CASSFVGGLEKLFF. CDR3 nucleotide sequence: TGTGCCAGCAGTTTCGTGGGTGGCTTGGAAAAACTGTTTTTT.